Following are 5 T cell receptor beta chains from one sample sequenced in a study of blood T cell repertoires in COVID-19. The protocol was immunoSEQ multiplex PCR, while the TCRdb copy is restricted to in-frame clones and leaves out a portion. There are some 300,000 clones in the sample; just under 90% occur only once, and about 1.7% lies in the top ten. The sequenced material came from peripheral blood. The source is a young woman with COVID-19, enrolled during active disease.

The V gene is TRBV5-1, the J gene TRBJ1-6; D may be TRBD1 (5 bases). Germline CDR1 SGHRS, CDR2 YFSETQ. Trimming took off 0 bases at V and 10 bases at J, with 8 bases between the two ends. This CDR3 is built from 13 residues. DNA for the CDR3: TGCGCCAGCAGCTTGGTGGGGCAATCACCCCTCCACTTT. Its protein product is CASSLVGQSPLHF. The whole variable domain, filled in from reference TRBV5-1 and TRBJ1-6, reads KAGVTQTPRYLIKTRGQQVTLSCSPISGHRSVSWYQQTPGQGLQFLFEYFSETQRNKGNFPGRFSGRQFSNSRSEMNVSTLELGDSALYLCASSLVGQSPLHFGNGTRLTVT.

The chain uses TRBV6-2 or TRBV6-3 and TRBJ2-3; D uncertain. Germline CDR1 and CDR2: MNHEY and SVGEGT. V shed 2 bases and J shed 1 base, with 19 bases lying between them. This CDR3 comprises 18 residues. The CDR3 spells CASSYPGGTRRGTDTQYF. The CDR3 DNA sequence: TGTGCCAGCAGTTACCCCGGCGGAACTCGCCGCGGCACAGATACGCAGTATTTT.

CDR3 sequence: CASSLGAVTEAFF. The CDR3 DNA reads TGTGCCAGCAGCTTAGGGGCAGTGACTGAAGCTTTCTTT. The rearrangement links TRBV7-2 to TRBJ1-1; D gene uncertain. The CDR3 length is 13 residues. CDR1 and CDR2 (germline): SGHTA, FQGNSA. Trimming cost V 1 base and J 5 bases, with 8 bases left between them.

J is TRBJ1-1 and V is TRBV7-8, with D perhaps matching TRBD1 (5 bases). Between the trimmed V and J ends, which lost 0 bases and 1 base, there was a span of 9 bases. The CDR3 runs to 15 residues. The germline V gene has CDR1 SGHVS and CDR2 FQNEAQ. The DNA for the CDR3 is TGTGCCAGCAGCTTAGCGGGACTTACGAACACTGAAGCTTTCTTT. It specifies CASSLAGLTNTEAFF. Looking up the rest from reference TRBV7-8 and TRBJ1-1 gives the full variable domain: GAGVSQSPRYKVAKRGQDVALRCDPISGHVSLFWYQQALGQGPEFLTYFQNEAQLDKSGLPSDRFFAERPEGSVSTLKIQRTQQEDSAVYLCASSLAGLTNTEAFFGQGTRLTVV.

The chain has TRBV4-1 and TRBJ2-3; TRBD1 matches 8 bases. Germline-derived CDR1 and CDR2 are MGHRA and YSYEKL. V lost 1 base, J lost 4 bases, and 4 bases stayed unmatched. The CDR3 runs to 15 residues. The chain's CDR3 is CASSQAGGRADTQYF. Here the CDR3 DNA reads TGCGCCAGCAGCCAAGCAGGGGGCAGGGCAGATACGCAGTATTTT.